The clone carrying this T cell receptor beta chain is categorized as medium-sized. As yet, its antigen is unknown. The sample is drawn from a study of CD8 T cells in ankylosing spondylitis. General study points: A TCR beta motif made of fewer than ten highly homologous variants seemed typical of ankylosing spondylitis blood. Clones linked to the disease showed a CD8+ phenotype. They occurred at relatively low frequencies in peripheral blood.

As the method for making TCR beta libraries, quantitative 5'-RACE with molecular barcodes was used. TCRdb reprocessed the 5' RACE reads with MiXCR, giving one entry per CDR3 protein. The table includes 50,000 to 70,000 distinct CDR3 sequences, roughly 6.2% detected once. Germline CDR1 and CDR2: SGDLS and YYNGEE. V was pared by 0 bases and J by 8 bases, with 12 bases between. The CDR3 has 14 amino acids. J is TRBJ1-5 and V is TRBV9, with no clear D. Sample: synovial fluid, either unsorted or a sorted T cell fraction (not recorded which). This receptor was obtained from a male donor with ankylosing spondylitis. The CDR3 sequence: CASSVEPGMKPQHF. Here the CDR3 DNA reads TGTGCCAGCAGCGTAGAACCGGGAATGAAGCCCCAGCATTTT.